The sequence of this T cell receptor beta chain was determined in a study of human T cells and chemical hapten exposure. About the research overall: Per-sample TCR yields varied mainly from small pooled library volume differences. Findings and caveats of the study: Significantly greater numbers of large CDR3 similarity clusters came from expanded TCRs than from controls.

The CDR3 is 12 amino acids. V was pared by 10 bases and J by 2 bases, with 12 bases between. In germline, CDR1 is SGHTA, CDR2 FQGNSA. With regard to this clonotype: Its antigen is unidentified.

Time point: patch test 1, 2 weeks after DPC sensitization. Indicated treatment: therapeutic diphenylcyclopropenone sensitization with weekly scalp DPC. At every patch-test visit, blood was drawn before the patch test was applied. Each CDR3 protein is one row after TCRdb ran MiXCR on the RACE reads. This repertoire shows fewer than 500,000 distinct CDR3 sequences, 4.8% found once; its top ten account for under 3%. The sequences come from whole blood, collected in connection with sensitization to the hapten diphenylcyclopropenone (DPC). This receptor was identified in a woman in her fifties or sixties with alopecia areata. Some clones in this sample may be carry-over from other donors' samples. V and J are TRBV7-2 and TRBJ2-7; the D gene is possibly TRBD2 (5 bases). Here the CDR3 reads CATRRGPYEQYF. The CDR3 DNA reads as TGTGCCACTCGGAGAGGGCCCTACGAGCAGTACTTC.